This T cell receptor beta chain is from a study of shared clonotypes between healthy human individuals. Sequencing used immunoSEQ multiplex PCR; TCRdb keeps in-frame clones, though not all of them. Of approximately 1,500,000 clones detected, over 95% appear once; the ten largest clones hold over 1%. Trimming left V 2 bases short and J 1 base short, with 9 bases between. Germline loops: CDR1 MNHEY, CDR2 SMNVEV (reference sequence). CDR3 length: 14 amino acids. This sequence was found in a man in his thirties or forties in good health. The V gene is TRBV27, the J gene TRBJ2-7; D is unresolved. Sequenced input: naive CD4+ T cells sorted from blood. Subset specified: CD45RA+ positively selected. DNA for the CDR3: TGTGCCAGCAGTTTAAAATCACATTCCTACGAGCAGTACTTC. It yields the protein CASSLKSHSYEQYF.